This T cell receptor beta chain was obtained from a study of shared clonotypes between healthy human individuals. On the study more broadly: Researchers assigned three CD4 naive, three CD4 memory, two CD8 naive and one CD8 memory plate to each donor.

V dropped 5 bases and J dropped 6 bases, with 15 bases sitting between them. This CDR3 contains 14 residues. Germline V lookup: CDR1 SGHDT, CDR2 YYEEEE. Naive CD8 cells lacked CD45RO and underwent positive selection for CCR7, leaving out terminally differentiated effector memory CD45RA+ cells. Generated by immunoSEQ multiplex PCR, the TCRdb table keeps only in-frame clones and is missing some. The sample lists over 2 million clones, over 85% occurring once. The receptor comes from a man in his late teens or twenties in good health. This sequence joins TRBV5-6 and TRBJ1-5; a possible D gene is TRBD1 (5 bases). Sequencing used naive CD8+ T cells sorted from blood. The CDR3 spells CASSLGVSSQPQHF. The CDR3 coding sequence is TGTGCCAGCAGTCTGGGGGTTTCTAGTCAGCCCCAGCATTTT. Filled out from reference TRBV5-6 and TRBJ1-5, the complete variable domain reads DAGVTQSPTHLIKTRGQQVTLRCSPKSGHDTVSWYQQALGQGPQFIFQYYEEEERQRGNFPDRFSGHQFPNYSSELNVNALLLGDSALYLCASSLGVSSQPQHFGDGTRLSIL.